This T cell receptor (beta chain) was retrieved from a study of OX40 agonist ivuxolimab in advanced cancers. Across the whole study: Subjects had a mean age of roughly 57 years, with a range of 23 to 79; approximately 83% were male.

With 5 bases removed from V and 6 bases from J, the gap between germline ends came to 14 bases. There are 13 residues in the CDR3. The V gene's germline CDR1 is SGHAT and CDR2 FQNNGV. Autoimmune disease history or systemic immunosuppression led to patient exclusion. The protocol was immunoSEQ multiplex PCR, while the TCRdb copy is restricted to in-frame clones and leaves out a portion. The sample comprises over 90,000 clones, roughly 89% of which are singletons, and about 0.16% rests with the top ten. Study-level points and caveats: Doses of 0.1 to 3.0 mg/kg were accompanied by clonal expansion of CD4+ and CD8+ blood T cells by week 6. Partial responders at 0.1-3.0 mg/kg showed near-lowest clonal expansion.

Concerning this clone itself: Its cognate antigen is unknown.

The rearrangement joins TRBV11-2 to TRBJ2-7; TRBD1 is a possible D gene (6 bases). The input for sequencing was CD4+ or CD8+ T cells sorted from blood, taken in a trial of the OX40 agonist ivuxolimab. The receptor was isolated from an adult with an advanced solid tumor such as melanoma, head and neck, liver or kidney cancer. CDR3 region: CASSTRTVVEQYF. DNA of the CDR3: TGTGCCAGCAGCACCCGGACAGTCGTCGAGCAGTACTTC.